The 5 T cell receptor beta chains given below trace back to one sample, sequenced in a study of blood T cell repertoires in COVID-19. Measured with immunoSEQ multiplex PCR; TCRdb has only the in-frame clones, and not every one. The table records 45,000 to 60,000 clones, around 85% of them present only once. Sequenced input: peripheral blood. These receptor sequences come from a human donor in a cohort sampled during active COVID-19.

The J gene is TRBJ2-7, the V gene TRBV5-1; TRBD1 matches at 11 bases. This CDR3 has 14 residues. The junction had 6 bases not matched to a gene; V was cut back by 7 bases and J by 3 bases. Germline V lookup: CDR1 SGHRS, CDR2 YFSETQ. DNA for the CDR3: TGCGCCAGCTTCTCGGGACAGGGGGTCTACGAGCAGTACTTC. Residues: CASFSGQGVYEQYF.

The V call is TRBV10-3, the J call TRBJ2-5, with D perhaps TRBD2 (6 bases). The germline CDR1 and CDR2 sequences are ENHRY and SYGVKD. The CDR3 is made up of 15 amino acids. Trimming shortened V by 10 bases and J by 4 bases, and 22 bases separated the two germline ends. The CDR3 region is CATSSVPFLLETQYF. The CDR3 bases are TGTGCCACTTCTAGCGTTCCCTTTTTGTTAGAGACCCAGTACTTC.

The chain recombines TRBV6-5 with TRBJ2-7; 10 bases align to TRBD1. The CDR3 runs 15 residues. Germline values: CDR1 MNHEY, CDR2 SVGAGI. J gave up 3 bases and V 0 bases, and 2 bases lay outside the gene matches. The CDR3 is CASSYSWDRGYEQYF. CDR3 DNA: TGTGCCAGCAGTTACTCGTGGGACAGGGGCTACGAGCAGTACTTC.

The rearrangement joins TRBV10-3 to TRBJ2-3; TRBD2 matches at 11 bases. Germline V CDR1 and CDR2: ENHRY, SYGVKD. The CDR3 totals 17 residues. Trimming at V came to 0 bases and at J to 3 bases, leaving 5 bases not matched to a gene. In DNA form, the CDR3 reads TGTGCCATCAGTGAGTCGAGGGGGACTAGCGGTACAGATACGCAGTATTTT. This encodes CAISESRGTSGTDTQYF.

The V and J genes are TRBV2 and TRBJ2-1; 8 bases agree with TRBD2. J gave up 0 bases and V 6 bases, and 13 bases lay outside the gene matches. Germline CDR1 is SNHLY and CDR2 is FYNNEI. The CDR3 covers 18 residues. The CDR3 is CASSEQRGPRGSYNEQFF. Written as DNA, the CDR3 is TGTGCCAGCAGCGAACAGCGGGGGCCAAGAGGCTCCTACAATGAGCAGTTCTTC.